Only one count was recorded for the clone carrying this TCR beta chain. Its target is not known. The record originates from a study of blood T cells in healthy people across ages. Total RNA, at least 5 micrograms per sample, came from PBMCs. Study-wide points: Naive CD4+ cell counts and diversity both ran higher in long-lived than in aged donors.

It was with a sample-barcoded 5' primer and a J-beta primer mix that a second PCR of about 7 to 12 cycles was run. TCRdb ran MiXCR on the 5' RACE reads and lists one entry per CDR3 protein. The sample carries over 950,000 distinct CDR3 sequences, roughly 51% recorded once. The V and J ends lost 6 bases and 8 bases, in that order; junction bases with no gene match: 10. The CDR3 sequence is 14 residues long. In germline, CDR1 is SNHLY, CDR2 FYNNEI. This sequence joins TRBV2 and TRBJ1-5, with 7 bases aligning to TRBD1. The TCR originated in a woman aged 60-70 years in good health. The sequenced sample consisted of blood. DNA of the CDR3: TGTGCCAGCAGGGGGACAGCCGCGAAGGAGCCCCAGCATTTT. This sequence encodes CASRGTAAKEPQHF.